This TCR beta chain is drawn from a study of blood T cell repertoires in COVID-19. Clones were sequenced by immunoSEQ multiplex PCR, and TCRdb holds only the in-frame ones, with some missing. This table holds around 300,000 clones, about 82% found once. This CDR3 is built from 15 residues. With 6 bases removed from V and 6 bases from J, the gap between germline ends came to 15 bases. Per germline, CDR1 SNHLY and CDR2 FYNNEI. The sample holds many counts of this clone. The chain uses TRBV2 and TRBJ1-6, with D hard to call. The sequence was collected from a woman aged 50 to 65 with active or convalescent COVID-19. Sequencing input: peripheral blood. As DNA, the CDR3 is TGTGCCAGCAGAACACCATTCGATTTTAATTCACCCCTCCACTTT. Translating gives CASRTPFDFNSPLHF.